The 16 T cell receptor beta chains presented below share a single source sample, sequenced in a study of graft-versus-host responses after intestinal transplantation. Their cognate antigens are unknown. Produced via immunoSEQ multiplex PCR; TCRdb's table is partial and in-frame only. Among under 65,000 clones, roughly 93% were seen once, and the ten largest hold 0.38%. Sequencing was performed on unstimulated CD4+ T cells sorted from spleen or lymph node cells, taken before transplant. The receptors originated from a human donor who was the organ donor for an intestinal transplant.

Regarding this clone: The same CDR3 arises from other DNA sequences in this sample as well. The chain links TRBV4-1 to TRBJ2-5; 8 positions agree with TRBD1. The CDR3 loop spans 17 amino acids. Per germline, CDR1 MGHRA and CDR2 YSYEKL. The V segment lost 1 base and the J segment 2 bases; nucleotides outside the gene matches: 9. CDR3 protein: CASSQVHKTGGQETQYF. The CDR3 nucleotides read TGCGCCAGCAGCCAAGTACACAAAACAGGGGGGCAAGAGACCCAGTACTTC.

Judged by abundance, this clone is medium-sized (0.01 to 0.1%). The chain has TRBV4-3 and TRBJ1-1; no clear D gene. This CDR3 is 13 amino acids long. The V end lost 3 bases, the J end lost 4 bases, and 9 bases lay between the germline ends. CDR1 and CDR2 (germline): LGHNA, YSLEER. As DNA, the CDR3 is TGCGCCAGCAGCCAGTTAGGGTCCACTGAAGCTTTCTTT. Amino acids: CASSQLGSTEAFF.

The chain couples TRBV5-1 to TRBJ1-1, with D possibly TRBD1 on 5 matching bases. The length of the CDR3 is 15 residues. Germline CDR1 reads SGHRS; CDR2 reads YFSETQ. Trimming left V 4 bases short and J 1 base short, with 14 bases between. The CDR3 region is CASSRPGPGNTEAFF. The CDR3 region has the DNA TGCGCCAGCAGCCGACCAGGGCCGGGGAACACTGAAGCTTTCTTT.

The DNA of the CDR3 is TGTGCCTGGACCCCGGGCGGTACCCTTTGGGCTGAAGCTTTCTTT. It is translated as CAWTPGGTLWAEAFF. The gene calls are TRBV30 and TRBJ1-1, with D unresolved. This CDR3 region has 15 residues. The germline V gene encodes CDR1 GTSNPN and CDR2 SVGIG (reference sequence). The V and J ends lost 4 bases and 6 bases respectively, with 21 bases between them.

The table lists this clone with a few counts. The V and J genes are TRBV7-9 and TRBJ1-1, with 11 bases fitting TRBD1. J lost 3 bases, V lost 0 bases, and 3 bases had no gene match. CDR1 is SEHNR and CDR2 is FQNEAQ in the germline V gene (reference sequence). This CDR3 is built from 16 residues. The CDR3 bases are TGTGCCAGCAGCTTAGCGAAGGGACAGGGGGACACTGAAGCTTTCTTT. It encodes CASSLAKGQGDTEAFF.

The J gene is TRBJ1-1, the V gene TRBV6-5; the D gene is possibly TRBD1 (6 bases). The CDR3 totals 14 residues. Looked up from germline, CDR1 is MNHEY and CDR2 is SVGAGI. Trimming stripped 5 bases from V and 1 base from J, with 11 bases between. In DNA, the CDR3 is TGTGCCAGCAGTGGATGGACAGAGAACACTGAAGCTTTCTTT. It translates to CASSGWTENTEAFF.

V and J are TRBV10-2 and TRBJ2-1; 9 positions agree with TRBD2. The CDR3 contains 14 residues. Trimming at V came to 4 bases and at J to 14 bases, leaving 12 bases not matched to a gene. Per germline, CDR1 WSHSY and CDR2 SAAADI. In DNA form, the CDR3 reads TGCGCCAGCAGTGTTCAGCGGGGGGCCCTATATAAGTTCTTC. It encodes CASSVQRGALYKFF.

The chain recombines TRBV4-2 with TRBJ2-2; D remains unclear. V gave up 1 base and J gave up 0 bases, with 6 bases separating them. This CDR3 comprises 15 residues. From germline, CDR1 is LGHNA and CDR2 YNFKEQ. The CDR3 protein is CASSQVPANTGELFF. CDR3 DNA: TGTGCCAGCAGCCAAGTGCCCGCGAACACCGGGGAGCTGTTTTTT.

Worth noting for this clone: Distinct nucleotide sequences in the sample also encode this CDR3. This chain connects TRBV12-5 to TRBJ2-7; D is possibly TRBD1 (7 bases). Per germline, CDR1 LGHNT and CDR2 FRNRAP. CDR3 size: 15 residues. The V and J ends lost 6 bases and 4 bases respectively, with 19 bases between them. The CDR3 protein is CASGPWGAGGYEQYF. Written as DNA, the CDR3 is TGTGCTAGTGGGCCCTGGGGGGCAGGGGGTTACGAGCAGTACTTC.

The chain employs TRBV11-2 and TRBJ2-4; perhaps D is TRBD1 or TRBD2 (5 bases each). Germline CDR1 SGHAT, CDR2 FQNNGV. This CDR3 region has 20 residues. V lost 0 bases to trimming and J lost 1 base, with 22 bases between them. For the CDR3, the DNA is TGTGCCAGCAGCTTAGAGGGGGAAGGAGGTTATCCCCCGGCCAAAAACATTCAGTACTTC. Translation: CASSLEGEGGYPPAKNIQYF.

The chain joins TRBV6-5 to TRBJ1-4; TRBD1 might be the D (5 bases). The CDR3 contains 15 residues. With 7 bases removed from V and 8 bases from J, the gap between germline ends came to 20 bases. In germline, CDR1 is MNHEY, CDR2 SVGAGI. The CDR3 reads CASIPTGLWGEKLFF. The CDR3 DNA follows: TGTGCCAGCATCCCCACGGGACTTTGGGGGGAAAAACTGTTTTTT.

This chain links TRBV7-2 with TRBJ2-7; TRBD1 matches at 9 bases. There are 13 residues in the CDR3. Germline V lookup: CDR1 SGHTA, CDR2 FQGNSA. Trimming cost V 5 bases and J 5 bases; bases outside gene matches: 4. The CDR3 coding sequence is TGTGCCAGCAGCGGGACAGGGACCCACGAGCAGTACTTC. It is translated as CASSGTGTHEQYF. The complete variable domain, with remaining parts taken from reference TRBV7-2 and TRBJ2-7, reads GAGVSQSPSNKVTEKGKDVELRCDPISGHTALYWYRQSLGQGLEFLIYFQGNSAPDKSGLPSDRFSAERTGGSVSTLTIQRTQQEDSAVYLCASSGTGTHEQYFGPGTRLTVT.

The V and J genes are TRBV6-5 and TRBJ1-6, with 8 bases lining up with TRBD1. The germline CDR1 and CDR2 sequences are MNHEY and SVGAGI. The V segment lost 0 bases and the J segment 10 bases; nucleotides outside the gene matches: 5. CDR3 length: 15 amino acids. The CDR3, as DNA: TGTGCCAGCAGTTACTCCCGGACAGGGAAGTCACCCCTCCACTTT. Its protein is CASSYSRTGKSPLHF.

The V gene is TRBV7-8, the J gene TRBJ2-2; a possible D gene is TRBD1 (6 bases). The V gene lost 2 bases and the J gene lost 6 bases, with 13 bases spanning the gap. The CDR3 has 15 residues. Germline CDR1 SGHVS, CDR2 FQNEAQ. DNA of the CDR3: TGTGCCAGCAGCTTATTTCAGGGGTACCCCGGGGAGCTGTTTTTT. Amino acid sequence: CASSLFQGYPGELFF.

The chain has TRBV6-1 and TRBJ2-4; D may be TRBD1 or TRBD2 (5 bases each). The CDR3 runs 15 residues. The ends were cut back, 5 bases at V and 0 bases at J, with 11 bases in the middle. Germline loops: CDR1 MNHNS, CDR2 SASEGT. The CDR3 sequence: CASSQEGLAKNIQYF. CDR3 sequence (DNA): TGTGCCAGCAGTCAAGAGGGGCTAGCCAAAAACATTCAGTACTTC.

V usage is TRBV19 and J usage is TRBJ1-2, with TRBD1 identical over 9 bases. The CDR3 runs to 15 residues. The V and J ends lost 3 bases and 5 bases, in that order; junction bases with no gene match: 7. Germline V gene lookup returns CDR1 LNHDA and CDR2 SQIVND (reference sequence). CDR3 amino acids: CASSIRTGASYGYTF. CDR3 nucleotide sequence: TGTGCCAGTAGTATTAGGACAGGGGCGTCATATGGCTACACCTTC. The full variable domain, with the rest looked up from reference TRBV19 and TRBJ1-2, is DGGITQSPKYLFRKEGQNVTLSCEQNLNHDAMYWYRQDPGQGLRLIYYSQIVNDFQKGDIAEGYSVSREKKESFPLTVTSAQKNPTAFYLCASSIRTGASYGYTFGSGTRLTVV.